This T cell receptor beta chain was captured by sequencing in a study of T-cell memory formation after mild COVID-19. The CDR3 sequence is 15 residues long. Looked up from germline, CDR1 is MNHEY and CDR2 is SMNVEV (reference sequence). Deletions cut 2 bases from V and 4 bases from J, with 14 bases between. A single record per CDR3 protein comes from TCRdb applying MiXCR to the 5' RACE reads. This sample carries 350,000 to 500,000 distinct CDR3 sequences, 20% of them seen once, and the ten largest clones take around 8%. Points on this clonotype: Its target is not known.

Study-wide findings and caveats: Some clones that responded were present in memory (sampled pre-infection), which suggests cross-reactive memory joined.

The V and J genes are TRBV27 and TRBJ1-2; TRBD1 might be the D (5 bases). Sequencing was done on a sample of PBMCs or a T cell subset sorted from them (not recorded which). The source is an adult woman who had mild COVID-19 (a few samples of this study predate the infection). Cell type and time point are not known. The CDR3 here is CASSLVPGGVYGYTF. The CDR3 coding sequence is TGTGCCAGCAGTTTAGTCCCTGGAGGGGTCTATGGCTACACCTTC.